The T cell receptor beta chain under discussion was sequenced for a study of vaccination effects on CD4 cells after COVID-19. Assay used: immunoSEQ multiplex PCR; TCRdb lists only in-frame clones, some missing. The sample has tens of thousands of clones; approximately 72% are singletons. Expansion with viral peptide pools was applied to antigen-specific CD4+ T cells by the ViraFEST assay prior to sequencing. Subsequent to a culture period of about nine days, CD4+ T cells were isolated. Vaccinated participants had no history of SARS-CoV-2 infection and tested negative for nucleocapsid antibodies. Germline loops: CDR1 LNHDA, CDR2 SQIVND (reference sequence). The trim removed 6 bases at V and 6 bases at J, leaving 11 bases unmatched. This CDR3 has 15 residues. Regarding this clone: Its antigen is undetermined.

This sequence joins TRBV19 and TRBJ2-3, with TRBD1 matching over 8 bases. Sequencing was performed on CD4+ T cells from PBMCs cultured with HCoV-OC43 spike peptides, taken before COVID-19 vaccination. Subset indicated: HCoV-OC43 spike overlapping peptide pool stimulation. The receptor's source is a human donor who received a COVID-19 vaccine. DNA of the CDR3: TGTGCCAGTAGGCCACCGGGACAGGCGTCGGATACGCAGTATTTT. Amino acid sequence: CASRPPGQASDTQYF.